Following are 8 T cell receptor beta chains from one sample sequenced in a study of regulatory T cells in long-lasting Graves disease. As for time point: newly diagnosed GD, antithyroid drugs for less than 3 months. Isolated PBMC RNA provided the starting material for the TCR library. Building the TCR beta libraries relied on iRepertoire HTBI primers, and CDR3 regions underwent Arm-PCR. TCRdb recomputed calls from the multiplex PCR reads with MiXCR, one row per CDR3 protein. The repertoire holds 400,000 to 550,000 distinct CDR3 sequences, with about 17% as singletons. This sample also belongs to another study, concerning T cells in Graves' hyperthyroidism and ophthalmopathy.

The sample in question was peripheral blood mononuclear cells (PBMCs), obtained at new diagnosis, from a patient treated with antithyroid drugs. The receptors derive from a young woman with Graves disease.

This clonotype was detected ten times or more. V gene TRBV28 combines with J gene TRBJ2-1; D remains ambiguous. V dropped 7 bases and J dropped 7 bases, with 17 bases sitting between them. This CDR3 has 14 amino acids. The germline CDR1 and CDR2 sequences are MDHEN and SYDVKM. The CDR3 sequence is CASKSLFPQNEQFF. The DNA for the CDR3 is TGTGCCAGCAAGTCTCTGTTCCCACAGAATGAGCAGTTCTTC.

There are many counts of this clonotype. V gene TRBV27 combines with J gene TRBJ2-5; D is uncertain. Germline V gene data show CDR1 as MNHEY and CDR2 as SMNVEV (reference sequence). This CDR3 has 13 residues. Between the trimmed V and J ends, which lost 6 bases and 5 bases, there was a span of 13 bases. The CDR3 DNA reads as TGTGCCAGCAGCCGAATAGACGTGGAGACCCAGTACTTC. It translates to CASSRIDVETQYF.

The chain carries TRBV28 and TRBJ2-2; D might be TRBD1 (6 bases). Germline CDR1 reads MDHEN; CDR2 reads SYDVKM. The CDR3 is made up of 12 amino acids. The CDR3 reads CVGQSNTGELFF. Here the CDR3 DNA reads TGTGTCGGACAGTCGAACACCGGGGAGCTGTTTTTT.

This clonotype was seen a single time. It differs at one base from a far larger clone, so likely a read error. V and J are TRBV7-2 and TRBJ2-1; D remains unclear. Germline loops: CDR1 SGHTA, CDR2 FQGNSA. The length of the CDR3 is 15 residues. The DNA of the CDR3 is TGTGCCAGCAGCATAGGACGGAGCTCCCACAATGAGCAGTTCTTC. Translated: CASSIGRSSHNEQFF.

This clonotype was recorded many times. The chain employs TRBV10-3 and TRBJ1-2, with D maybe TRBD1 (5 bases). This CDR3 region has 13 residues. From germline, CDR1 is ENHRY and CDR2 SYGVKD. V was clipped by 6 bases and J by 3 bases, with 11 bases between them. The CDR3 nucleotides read TGTGCCATCAGGGGAGGGACGGACTATGGCTACACCTTC. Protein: CAIRGGTDYGYTF.

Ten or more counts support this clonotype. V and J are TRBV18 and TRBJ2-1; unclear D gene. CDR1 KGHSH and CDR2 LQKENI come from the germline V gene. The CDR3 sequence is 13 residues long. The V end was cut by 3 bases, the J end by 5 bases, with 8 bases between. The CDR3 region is CASSPNQNNEQFF. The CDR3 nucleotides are TGTGCCAGCTCACCGAATCAAAACAATGAGCAGTTCTTC.

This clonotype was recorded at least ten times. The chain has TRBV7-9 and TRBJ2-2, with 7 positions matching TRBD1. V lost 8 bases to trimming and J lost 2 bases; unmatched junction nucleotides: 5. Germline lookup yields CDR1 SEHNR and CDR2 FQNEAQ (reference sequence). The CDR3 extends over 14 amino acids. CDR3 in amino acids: CASGRQGNTGELFF. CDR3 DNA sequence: TGTGCCAGCGGCCGACAGGGAAACACCGGGGAGCTGTTTTTT.

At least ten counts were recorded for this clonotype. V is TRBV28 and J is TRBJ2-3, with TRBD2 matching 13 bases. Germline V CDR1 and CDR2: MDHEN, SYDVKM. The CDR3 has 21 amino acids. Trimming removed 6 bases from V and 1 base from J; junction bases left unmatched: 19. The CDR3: CASSPDAIPGLAGDGTDTQYF. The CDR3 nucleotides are TGTGCCAGCAGCCCGGACGCGATTCCCGGACTAGCGGGAGACGGCACAGATACGCAGTATTTT.